This record looks at one TCR beta chain sequence and its context. Antigen: not known. Lysates of CMV-infected fibroblasts at 10 ug/mL stimulated these cells. Sorted nonresponding memory CD4+ T cells were CD40L-negative, CD69-negative, CD45RO-high. This CDR3 contains 13 residues. The germline V and J ends were trimmed by 8 bases and 4 bases, with 14 bases remaining between them. Per the germline V gene, CDR1 is MGHDK and CDR2 is SYGVNS. This record belongs to a study of persistence of HIV-infected CD4 T cells. Whole-study findings and limits: Antigen-responding cells were enriched for degenerate expanded CDR3beta sequences.

Sequencing used immunoSEQ version 4 in survey mode. Measured with immunoSEQ multiplex PCR; TCRdb has only the in-frame clones, and not every one. The sample comprises 30,000 to 35,000 clones, about four fifths of which are singletons, and more than 0.85% rests with the top ten. The rearrangement uses TRBV25-1 and TRBJ1-2, with D hard to call. Material: CD4+ T cells sorted from PBMCs after 18-hour stimulation, obtained from a patient who received antiretroviral therapy. The receptor comes from an adult man with HIV who was CMV-seropositive. The CDR3 region is CASSKSELYGYTF. CDR3 nucleotide sequence: TGTGCCAGCTCGAAATCAGAACTCTATGGCTACACCTTC.